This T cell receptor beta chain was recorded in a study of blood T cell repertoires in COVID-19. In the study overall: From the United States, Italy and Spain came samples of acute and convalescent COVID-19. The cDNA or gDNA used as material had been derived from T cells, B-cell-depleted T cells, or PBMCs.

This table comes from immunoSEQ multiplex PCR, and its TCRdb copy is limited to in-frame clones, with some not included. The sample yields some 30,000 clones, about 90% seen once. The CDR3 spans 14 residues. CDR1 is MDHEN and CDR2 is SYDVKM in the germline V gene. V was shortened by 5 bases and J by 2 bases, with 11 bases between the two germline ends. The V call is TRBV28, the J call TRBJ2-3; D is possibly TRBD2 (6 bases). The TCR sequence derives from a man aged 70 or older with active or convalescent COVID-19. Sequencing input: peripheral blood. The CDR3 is CASSPGDFTDTQYF. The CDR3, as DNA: TGTGCCAGCAGTCCCGGGGACTTCACAGATACGCAGTATTTT.